Given below is one TCR beta chain in context. Its antigen is unidentified. The sample belongs to a study of T cell responses to AZD1222 COVID-19 vaccine. Study-level findings and limits: Baseline serostatus was positive in only a handful of AZD1222 recipients.

Deletions cut 5 bases from V and 2 bases from J, with 12 bases between. CDR1 SGHNT and CDR2 YENEEA come from the germline V gene. There are 15 residues in the CDR3. Only in-frame clones appear in the TCRdb table, and some are missing; sequencing was by immunoSEQ multiplex PCR. The profile covers 65,000 to 80,000 clones, with under 95% appearing a single time and under 5% taken by the ten largest. This sequence originates from an adult in good health. The source was peripheral blood, collected on day 0 of AZD1222 vaccination. The V and J genes are TRBV11-3 and TRBJ2-2; no clear D gene. This CDR3 reads CASSPLSFNTGELFF. The CDR3 DNA reads TGTGCCAGCAGCCCCCTCTCCTTCAACACCGGGGAGCTGTTTTTT.